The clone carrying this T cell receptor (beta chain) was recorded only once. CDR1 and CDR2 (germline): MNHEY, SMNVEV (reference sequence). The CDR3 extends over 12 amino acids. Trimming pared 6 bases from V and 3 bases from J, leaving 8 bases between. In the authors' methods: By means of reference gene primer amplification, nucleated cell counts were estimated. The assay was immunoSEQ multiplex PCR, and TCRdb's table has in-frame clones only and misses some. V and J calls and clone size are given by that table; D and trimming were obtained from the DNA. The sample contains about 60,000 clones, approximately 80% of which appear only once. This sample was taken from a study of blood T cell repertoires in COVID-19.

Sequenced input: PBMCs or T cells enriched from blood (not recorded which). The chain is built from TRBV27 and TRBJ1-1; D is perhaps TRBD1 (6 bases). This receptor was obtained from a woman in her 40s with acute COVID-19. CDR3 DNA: TGTGCCAGCAGACAGGGCTACACTGAAGCTTTCTTT. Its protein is CASRQGYTEAFF.